The T cell receptor (beta chain) described here comes from a study of cytomegalovirus exposure and HLA in healthy donors. Notes on the study in general: Researchers catalogued approximately 170 TCR beta chains as cytomegalovirus-associated.

The PCR had 60 Vbeta and 13 Jbeta primers. Here immunoSEQ multiplex PCR was the method, and the copy in TCRdb shows in-frame clones only, minus some. The sample lists about 130,000 clones, under 12% occurring once. A word on this clone: The antigen is not known.

Germline lookup yields CDR1 SEHNR and CDR2 FQNEAQ (reference sequence). CDR3 size: 17 residues. V was clipped by 5 bases and J by 0 bases, with 18 bases between them. The sample comprised PBMCs. This TCR was recovered from a woman in her late teens or twenties in good health and CMV-seropositive. V usage is TRBV7-9 and J usage is TRBJ2-3, with D maybe TRBD2 (5 bases). In DNA, the CDR3 is TGTGCCAGCAGCGTCGTCGGCGGGCCGCGTAGCACAGATACGCAGTATTTT. Its translation: CASSVVGGPRSTDTQYF.